These 25 T cell receptor beta chains were sequenced from one sample in a study of early T cells in non-severe SARS-CoV-2 infection. TCRdb itself ran the 5' RACE reads through MiXCR, one entry per CDR3 protein. Of under 140,000 distinct CDR3 sequences in the sample, around 13% were seen once. Sequencing used whole blood, obtained at baseline. These receptors all come from an adult who was a healthcare worker with PCR-confirmed SARS-CoV-2 infection or an uninfected control (not recorded which).

The table lists this clonotype with a few counts. This chain uses TRBV12-3 or TRBV12-4 with TRBJ2-2; D is undetermined. The germline V and J ends were trimmed by 3 bases and 6 bases, with 14 bases remaining between them. The CDR3 length is 15 residues. CDR3 residues: CASSLVGLFPGELFF. DNA for the CDR3: TGTGCCAGCAGTTTGGTCGGGCTCTTCCCCGGGGAGCTGTTTTTT.

The rearrangement uses TRBV5-8 and TRBJ1-2, with D possibly matching TRBD1 (5 bases). Germline CDR1 reads SGHTS; CDR2 reads YDEGEE. This CDR3 spans 14 amino acids. V lost 2 bases and J 7 bases, leaving 15 bases between the germline ends. CDR3: CASSFSGAVVGYTF. As DNA, the CDR3 is TGTGCCAGCAGCTTTTCCGGGGCGGTTGTTGGCTACACCTTC. The entire variable domain, with the rest obtained from reference TRBV5-8 and TRBJ1-2, is as follows: EAGVTQSPTHLIKTRGQQATLRCSPISGHTSVYWYQQALGLGLQFLLWYDEGEERNRGNFPPRFSGRQFPNYSSELNVNALELEDSALYLCASSFSGAVVGYTFGSGTRLTVV.

V and J are TRBV18 and TRBJ2-1; 7 bases are a match to TRBD2. Germline values: CDR1 KGHSH, CDR2 LQKENI. The CDR3 runs to 13 residues. V lost 8 bases to trimming and J lost 5 bases; unmatched junction nucleotides: 6. In DNA, the CDR3 is TGTGCCAGCGGGGGGGACCCTAACAATGAGCAGTTCTTC. This gives the protein CASGGDPNNEQFF.

The rearrangement joins TRBV3-1 to TRBJ1-2, with D perhaps TRBD1 (6 bases). The CDR3 totals 14 residues. The V gene's germline CDR1 is LGHDT and CDR2 YNNKEL (reference sequence). V was trimmed by 0 bases and J by 6 bases, leaving 11 bases between them. The CDR3 region has the DNA TGTGCCAGCAGCCAAGATGACAGGCTTAATGGCTACACCTTC. Its translation: CASSQDDRLNGYTF. The whole variable domain, filled in from reference TRBV3-1 and TRBJ1-2, reads DTAVSQTPKYLVTQMGNDKSIKCEQNLGHDTMYWYKQDSKKFLKIMFSYNNKELIINETVPNRFSPKSPDKAHLNLHINSLELGDSAVYFCASSQDDRLNGYTFGSGTRLTVV.

This clonotype was seen a few times. The rearrangement joins TRBV6-4 to TRBJ1-1; 7 nucleotides match TRBD1. V was pared by 4 bases and J by 11 bases, with 4 bases of the junction left unmatched. The CDR3 sequence is 11 residues long. The germline gives CDR1 MRHNA, CDR2 SNTAGT. CDR3 region: CASSVTGRAFF. CDR3 nucleotides: TGTGCCAGCAGTGTGACAGGGCGGGCTTTCTTT.

The chain couples TRBV19 to TRBJ2-1; TRBD2 aligns across 8 bases. The CDR3 has 14 residues. From germline, CDR1 is LNHDA and CDR2 SQIVND (reference sequence). With 3 bases clipped from V and 5 bases from J, the junction kept 3 bases outside the gene matches. CDR3 residues: CASSMGLVNNEQFF. For the CDR3, the DNA is TGTGCCAGTAGTATGGGACTAGTCAACAATGAGCAGTTCTTC.

This clonotype appeared many times. J is TRBJ1-1 and V is TRBV9, with 7 bases fitting TRBD1. The J segment lost 4 bases and the V segment lost 1 base, leaving 4 bases of the junction unmatched. The CDR3 length is 14 residues. CDR1 is SGDLS and CDR2 is YYNGEE in the germline V gene. The CDR3 region has the DNA TGTGCCAGCAGCGTAACAGGGGCCTCCACTGAAGCTTTCTTT. Protein sequence: CASSVTGASTEAFF.

The CDR3: CSASQTTGGYGYTF. The DNA for the CDR3 is TGCAGTGCTAGCCAAACCACAGGGGGCTATGGCTACACCTTC. The chain is built from TRBV20-1 and TRBJ1-2, with 8 nucleotides matching TRBD1. Germline V gives CDR1 DFQATT, CDR2 SNEGSKA (reference sequence). Unmatched junction bases numbered 7, after V lost 3 bases and J lost 4 bases. CDR3 length equals 14 residues.

The chain recombines TRBV5-1 with TRBJ2-5; possibly TRBD1 for D (6 bases). This CDR3 has 16 amino acids. The germline CDR1 and CDR2 sequences are SGHRS and YFSETQ. V lost 1 base and J 2 bases, leaving 15 bases between the germline ends. CDR3 region: CASSLIGAGVQETQYF. The CDR3 DNA reads TGCGCCAGCAGCTTGATTGGGGCAGGGGTTCAAGAGACCCAGTACTTC.

There are many counts of this clonotype. The V gene is TRBV7-2, the J gene TRBJ2-7; D perhaps matches TRBD2 (5 bases). CDR3 length equals 15 residues. V dropped 2 bases and J dropped 3 bases, with 14 bases sitting between them. Germline V lookup: CDR1 SGHTA, CDR2 FQGNSA. CDR3 protein: CASSLMRASNYEQYF. The CDR3 DNA is TGTGCCAGCAGCTTAATGCGGGCCTCCAACTACGAGCAGTACTTC.

This clonotype has a handful of counts. The chain carries TRBV6-1 and TRBJ1-1; 7 nucleotides agree with TRBD1. This CDR3 spans 16 amino acids. J gave up 3 bases and V 5 bases, and 12 bases lay outside the gene matches. CDR1 is MNHNS and CDR2 is SASEGT in the germline V gene. The CDR3 loop reads CASSPYRGRGDTEAFF. The CDR3 nucleotides are TGTGCCAGCAGTCCATACAGGGGCCGCGGTGACACTGAAGCTTTCTTT.

The chain has TRBV9 and TRBJ1-5; 10 bases align to TRBD1. V lost 3 bases and J lost 9; bases outside the gene matches: 9. The CDR3 totals 15 residues. Germline CDR1 SGDLS, CDR2 YYNGEE. CDR3 bases: TGTGCCAGCAGCGGGGGACAGGGGAGTCCTTGGCCCCAGCATTTT. This gives the protein CASSGGQGSPWPQHF.

This clonotype was observed at least ten times. The V gene is TRBV7-3, the J gene TRBJ2-2; 10 positions agree with TRBD2. Germline-derived CDR1 and CDR2 are SGHTA and FQGTGA. This CDR3 region has 16 residues. V was pared by 3 bases and J by 7 bases, with 8 bases of the junction left unmatched. The CDR3 here is CASSFTGTSVVGELFF. The CDR3 nucleotides are TGTGCCAGCAGCTTCACCGGGACTAGCGTCGTCGGGGAGCTGTTTTTT.

This clonotype came up many times. The rearrangement links TRBV29-1 to TRBJ1-3, with 9 nucleotides matching TRBD1. V lost 5 bases, J lost 2 bases, and 1 base stayed unmatched. Germline CDR1 is SQVTM and CDR2 is ANQGSEA. CDR3 length equals 13 residues. CDR3 loop: CSVNRGPGNTIYF. The DNA of the CDR3 is TGCAGCGTTAACAGGGGGCCTGGAAACACCATATATTTT.

The chain links TRBV5-4 to TRBJ2-2, with TRBD1 as a possible D gene (6 bases). The germline V gene has CDR1 SGHNT and CDR2 YYREEE (reference sequence). The CDR3 runs 16 residues. V lost 0 bases, J lost 3 bases, and 12 bases lay in between. The CDR3 region has the DNA TGTGCCAGCAGCTTGGCGGCCAGGGGCTACACCGGGGAGCTGTTTTTT. This sequence encodes CASSLAARGYTGELFF.

The chain uses TRBV7-2 and TRBJ1-4, with a weak D call TRBD1 (5 bases). Germline CDR1 and CDR2: SGHTA and FQGNSA. Trimming pared 0 bases from V and 7 bases from J, leaving 12 bases between. CDR3 length equals 15 residues. CDR3 loop: CASSLAQGISEKLFF. The CDR3 region has the DNA TGTGCCAGCAGCTTAGCGCAGGGTATTTCTGAAAAACTGTTTTTT.

This clonotype was counted only a few times. The chain uses TRBV20-1 and TRBJ1-2; no reliable D call. CDR1 is DFQATT, CDR2 SNEGSKA, per germline (reference sequence). CDR3 length: 9 amino acids. The CDR3 region has the DNA TGCAGCCTAAGGGATGGCTACACCTTC. Translating gives CSLRDGYTF.

This clonotype was seen at least ten times. The chain combines TRBV3-1 with TRBJ2-3, with 8 bases that match TRBD2. Germline CDR1 LGHDT, CDR2 YNNKEL (reference sequence). Unmatched junction bases numbered 13, after V lost 4 bases and J lost 4 bases. This CDR3 contains 17 residues. CDR3 DNA sequence: TGTGCCAGCAGCCGTAGCGGGGCGCGGATGGGGGCAGATACGCAGTATTTT. The encoded protein is CASSRSGARMGADTQYF.

CDR3 DNA sequence: TGCAGTGCTTACGGACAGGGCGTATATTTT. Amino acid sequence: CSAYGQGVYF. The chain links TRBV20-1 to TRBJ1-3, with TRBD1 matching 8 bases. This CDR3 contains 10 residues. CDR1 is DFQATT and CDR2 is SNEGSKA in the germline V gene (reference sequence). J gave up 14 bases and V 5 bases, and 5 bases lay outside the gene matches.

This clonotype occurred a few times. The chain has TRBV6-2 or TRBV6-3 and TRBJ1-1; D is uncertain. The germline V gene encodes CDR1 MNHEY and CDR2 SVGEGT. This CDR3 spans 14 amino acids. The germline V and J ends were trimmed by 0 bases and 5 bases, with 10 bases remaining between them. DNA for the CDR3: TGTGCCAGCAGTTACTCGTTCCGGGTAACTGAAGCTTTCTTT. It encodes CASSYSFRVTEAFF.

This clonotype has more than one count but fewer than ten. The V and J genes are TRBV5-1 and TRBJ1-2, with 9 bases lining up with TRBD1. This CDR3 comprises 17 residues. From germline, CDR1 is SGHRS and CDR2 YFSETQ. With V trimmed by 4 bases and J by 1 base, 11 bases remained unmatched. The CDR3 region is CASSDTTNRGLNYGYTF. CDR3 DNA: TGCGCCAGCAGCGATACAACTAACAGGGGGCTTAACTATGGCTACACCTTC.

There are many counts of this clonotype. The gene calls are TRBV7-3 and TRBJ2-1, with D unclear. The CDR3 consists of 15 residues. Trimming removed 1 base at V and 0 bases at J, with 7 bases between. Germline V lookup: CDR1 SGHTA, CDR2 FQGTGA. The CDR3 DNA reads TGTGCCAGCAGCTTAATCAGCAGCTCCTACAATGAGCAGTTCTTC. Translated: CASSLISSSYNEQFF. The variable domain in full, with the rest retrieved from reference TRBV7-3 and TRBJ2-1, is GAGVSQTPSNKVTEKGKYVELRCDPISGHTALYWYRQSLGQGPEFLIYFQGTGAADDSGLPNDRFFAVRPEGSVSTLKIQRTERGDSAVYLCASSLISSSYNEQFFGPGTRLTVL.

V usage is TRBV6-5 and J usage is TRBJ2-1; weak D call: TRBD2 (5 bases). The CDR3 covers 13 residues. Trimming took 4 bases from V and 11 from J, leaving 15 bases between them. The germline gives CDR1 MNHEY, CDR2 SVGAGI. This CDR3 is CASSSGEGLKQFF. CDR3 coding DNA: TGTGCCAGCAGTTCAGGCGAGGGCTTGAAGCAGTTCTTC.

V and J are TRBV18 and TRBJ1-2, with D hard to call. Germline V gives CDR1 KGHSH, CDR2 LQKENI. V lost 2 bases and J lost 1, with 17 bases in between. The CDR3 is 17 residues long. CDR3 loop: CASSPGSLRSLNYGYTF. For the CDR3, the DNA is TGTGCCAGCTCACCAGGTAGTTTAAGGAGCCTTAACTATGGCTACACCTTC.

In its sample, this clonotype was seen many times. V is TRBV12-3 or TRBV12-4 and J is TRBJ1-5; weak D call: TRBD1 (6 bases). This CDR3 is 16 amino acids long. With 3 bases removed from V and 0 bases from J, the gap between germline ends came to 12 bases. As DNA, the CDR3 is TGTGCCAGCAGTTTGGGGGGGCGGGATAGCAATCAGCCCCAGCATTTT. Encoded protein: CASSLGGRDSNQPQHF.